This T cell receptor (beta chain) derives from a study of T cell responses to AZD1222 COVID-19 vaccine. Notes on the study in general: AZD1222 recipients seropositive at baseline numbered only 6 or 7. The peak T cell response came first, and repertoires were sampled only after it. Spike-specific TCR breadth and depth both grew after two AZD1222 doses.

With regard to this clone: Its target is not known.

Sequencing used immunoSEQ multiplex PCR; TCRdb keeps in-frame clones, though not all of them. Of 200,000 or so clones listed, more than 75% are singletons. Germline lookup yields CDR1 SEHNR and CDR2 FQNEAQ (reference sequence). The CDR3 sequence is 11 residues long. With 9 bases removed from V and 9 bases from J, the gap between germline ends came to 14 bases. The sample here was peripheral blood, taken on day 0 of MenACWY control vaccination. This sequence originates from an adult in good health. The V call is TRBV7-9, the J call TRBJ1-1; no clear D. The CDR3 DNA is TGTGCCAGTCGGGGAGCAGTACAAGCTTTCTTT. This sequence encodes CASRGAVQAFF.